The next 17 T cell receptor beta chains were all read from a single sample in a study of regulatory T cells in long-lasting Graves disease. Specified time point: newly diagnosed GD, antithyroid drugs for less than 3 months. PBMC-derived RNA was used for the TCR library. Combining iRepertoire HTBI primers with Arm-PCR of CDR3 regions, the authors built TCR beta libraries. Via MiXCR, TCRdb re-called the multiplex PCR reads, giving one row per CDR3 protein. Altogether 450,000 to 600,000 distinct CDR3 sequences are present, 15% to 20% being singletons, with the ten largest covering 9.5% to 15%. These data were also reused for a study on T cells in Graves' hyperthyroidism and ophthalmopathy.

Material: peripheral blood mononuclear cells (PBMCs), obtained at new diagnosis, from a patient treated with antithyroid drugs. These receptors all stem from a man aged 40-55 years with Graves disease.

This clonotype has ten or more counts. The CDR3: CSAFDGTGELFF. Here the CDR3 DNA reads TGCAGCGCCTTCGATGGGACCGGGGAGCTGTTTTTT. The rearrangement links TRBV29-1 to TRBJ2-2; D not certain. This CDR3 is built from 12 residues. Trimming took off 7 bases at V and 5 bases at J, with 11 bases between the two ends. Germline CDR1 and CDR2: SQVTM and ANQGSEA.

This clonotype occurred many times. The V and J genes are TRBV3-1 and TRBJ2-2, with D uncertain. CDR3 length equals 11 residues. With 4 bases removed from V and 7 bases from J, the gap between germline ends came to 4 bases. Germline CDR1 is LGHDT and CDR2 is YNNKEL (reference sequence). The CDR3 sequence: CASSRDGELFF. CDR3 DNA: TGTGCCAGCAGCCGCGACGGGGAGCTGTTTTTT.

The V call is TRBV11-2, the J call TRBJ2-7; TRBD2 agrees at 10 bases. The CDR3 covers 16 residues. Per germline, CDR1 SGHAT and CDR2 FQNNGV. V was pared by 5 bases and J by 4 bases, with 11 bases of the junction left unmatched. CDR3 in DNA: TGTGCCAGCAGCCAACTAGCGGGGATGGGGGATTACGAGCAGTACTTC. This codes for CASSQLAGMGDYEQYF. Full variable domain (rest looked up from reference TRBV11-2 and TRBJ2-7): EAGVAQSPRYKIIEKRQSVAFWCNPISGHATLYWYQQILGQGPKLLIQFQNNGVVDDSQLPKDRFSAERLKGVDSTLKIQPAKLEDSAVYLCASSQLAGMGDYEQYFGPGTRLTVT.

This clonotype was counted many times. The V and J genes are TRBV20-1 and TRBJ2-7; TRBD2 matches at 8 bases. The CDR3 loop spans 14 amino acids. Germline V lookup: CDR1 DFQATT, CDR2 SNEGSKA (reference sequence). V gave up 0 bases and J gave up 2 bases; unmatched junction bases: 3. For the CDR3, the DNA is TGCAGTGCTAGAGAACGGGAGGGCCCCTACGAGCAGTACTTC. It translates to CSAREREGPYEQYF.

This clonotype was detected a few times. The genes are TRBV7-3 and TRBJ2-1, with D perhaps matching TRBD1 (6 bases). Germline loops: CDR1 SGHTA, CDR2 FQGTGA. V lost 1 base and J lost 6, with 13 bases in between. CDR3 length equals 15 residues. This CDR3 is CASSLRGTNSNEQFF. CDR3 in DNA: TGTGCCAGCAGCTTAAGAGGGACAAATTCCAATGAGCAGTTCTTC.

Many counts were recorded for this clonotype. The chain employs TRBV28 and TRBJ1-1; perhaps TRBD1 as D (6 bases). Trimming stripped 7 bases from V and 10 bases from J, with 19 bases between. CDR1 MDHEN and CDR2 SYDVKM come from the germline V gene. The CDR3 has 13 residues. CDR3 nucleotides: TGTGCCAGCACCCAGGGGAGTCCAAGAGGAGCTTTCTTT. Translating gives CASTQGSPRGAFF. The full variable domain, with the rest looked up from reference TRBV28 and TRBJ1-1, is DVKVTQSSRYLVKRTGEKVFLECVQDMDHENMFWYRQDPGLGLRLIYFSYDVKMKEKGDIPEGYSVSREKKERFSLILESASTNQTSMYLCASTQGSPRGAFFGQGTRLTVV.

This clonotype was seen at least ten times. The chain is built from TRBV6-2 or TRBV6-3 and TRBJ1-4; D is unresolved. CDR3 size: 16 residues. Trimming cost V 0 bases and J 0 bases, with 8 bases left between them. The germline V gene encodes CDR1 MNHEY and CDR2 SVGEGT. CDR3 in amino acids: CASSYSLTATNEKLFF. CDR3 DNA sequence: TGTGCCAGCAGTTACTCGTTGACGGCAACTAATGAAAAACTGTTTTTT.

This clonotype was recorded many times. The chain uses TRBV18 and TRBJ1-1, with unresolved D. This CDR3 comprises 15 residues. V lost 2 bases and J 0 bases, leaving 10 bases between the germline ends. The germline gives CDR1 KGHSH, CDR2 LQKENI. CDR3 in amino acids: CASSPGRQLNTEAFF. The CDR3 DNA sequence: TGTGCCAGCTCACCAGGCAGACAATTGAACACTGAAGCTTTCTTT.

This clonotype was counted only a few times. The chain carries TRBV25-1 and TRBJ1-1; possibly TRBD1 for D (5 bases). V lost 7 bases and J 0 bases, leaving 12 bases between the germline ends. Germline V gives CDR1 MGHDK, CDR2 SYGVNS. The CDR3 runs 14 residues. CDR3 DNA: TGTGCCAGCATTAGGGGTGGGGTGAACACTGAAGCTTTCTTT. Its translation: CASIRGGVNTEAFF. The full variable domain, in which reference TRBV25-1 and TRBJ1-1 provide the parts outside the CDR3, is EADIYQTPRYLVIGTGKKITLECSQTMGHDKMYWYQQDPGMELHLIHYSYGVNSTEKGDLSSESTVSRIRTEHFPLTLESARPSHTSQYLCASIRGGVNTEAFFGQGTRLTVV.

Many counts were recorded for this clonotype. The chain couples TRBV20-1 to TRBJ1-1, with D unresolved. The CDR3 is 16 residues long. With 3 bases removed from V and 1 base from J, the gap between germline ends came to 18 bases. Germline-derived CDR1 and CDR2 are DFQATT and SNEGSKA (reference sequence). CDR3 nucleotide sequence: TGCAGTGCTAGTAAAAACCTGAGGCGAAAGAACACTGAAGCTTTCTTT. This codes for CSASKNLRRKNTEAFF.

The V and J genes are TRBV4-1 and TRBJ1-4; possible D gene TRBD1, 6 bases. Trimming left V 3 bases short and J 0 bases short, with 23 bases between. Germline V gene lookup returns CDR1 MGHRA and CDR2 YSYEKL. The CDR3 totals 20 residues. The CDR3 loop reads CASSQHPGQLGIATNEKLFF. The CDR3 DNA sequence: TGCGCCAGCAGCCAGCATCCCGGACAGTTGGGGATTGCAACTAATGAAAAACTGTTTTTT.

Many counts were recorded for this clonotype. The V call is TRBV7-9, the J call TRBJ2-7, with D tentatively TRBD1 (5 bases). The CDR3 extends over 13 amino acids. Germline CDR1 SEHNR, CDR2 FQNEAQ (reference sequence). V lost 2 bases to trimming and J lost 6 bases, with 11 bases between them. CDR3 sequence: CASSLIQGGEQYF. In DNA, the CDR3 is TGTGCCAGCAGCTTAATTCAGGGCGGCGAGCAGTACTTC. Supplemented by reference TRBV7-9 and TRBJ2-7, the full variable domain reads DTGVSQNPRHKITKRGQNVTFRCDPISEHNRLYWYRQTLGQGPEFLTYFQNEAQLEKSRLLSDRFSAERPKGSFSTLEIQRTEQGDSAMYLCASSLIQGGEQYFGPGTRLTVT.

This clonotype was picked up a small number of times. V and J are TRBV29-1 and TRBJ2-6; D gene unclear. The CDR3 contains 13 residues. Germline V lookup: CDR1 SQVTM, CDR2 ANQGSEA. Trimming left V 3 bases short and J 2 bases short, with 5 bases between. The CDR3 region has the DNA TGCAGCGTTGATACAGCTGGGGCCAACGTCCTGACTTTC. This encodes CSVDTAGANVLTF.

There are many counts of this clonotype. The chain joins TRBV11-2 to TRBJ2-1; TRBD2 matches 13 bases. Germline-derived CDR1 and CDR2 are SGHAT and FQNNGV. The CDR3 length is 15 residues. V dropped 3 bases and J dropped 9; count of bases not matched to a gene: 5. Written as DNA, the CDR3 is TGTGCCAGCAGCTTCCGGACTAGCGGGAGCATTGAGCAGTTCTTC. Translated, it gives CASSFRTSGSIEQFF.

At least ten counts were recorded for this clonotype. This chain links TRBV27 with TRBJ2-1; the match to TRBD2 covers 12 bases. Trimming at V came to 2 bases and at J to 5 bases, leaving 4 bases not matched to a gene. The CDR3 spans 16 residues. The germline V gene has CDR1 MNHEY and CDR2 SMNVEV (reference sequence). For the CDR3, the DNA is TGTGCCAGCAGTTTACCCCGACTAGCGGGAGACAATGAGCAGTTCTTC. Translation gives CASSLPRLAGDNEQFF.

This clonotype was found many times. The rearrangement uses TRBV28 and TRBJ2-2, with no clear D. The CDR3 consists of 12 residues. Per the germline V gene, CDR1 is MDHEN and CDR2 is SYDVKM. Trimming shortened V by 4 bases and J by 5 bases, and 5 bases separated the two germline ends. The CDR3 loop reads CASSYRTGELFF. The CDR3 DNA sequence: TGTGCCAGCAGTTATCGAACCGGGGAGCTGTTTTTT.

This rearrangement joins TRBV7-9 to TRBJ1-2; TRBD1 matches at 9 bases. CDR1 and CDR2 from the germline V gene are SEHNR and FQNEAQ (reference sequence). V shed 5 bases and J 6 bases; nucleotides not matched to a gene: 7. The CDR3 spans 14 residues. The DNA of the CDR3 is TGTGCCAGCAGCCCCTGGGACAGGGAGGATGGCTACACCTTC. It encodes CASSPWDREDGYTF.